This T cell receptor (beta chain) was captured in a study of T cells after yellow fever vaccination. The study, taken as a whole, reports: Some clonotypes were seen in both the CD4 and the CD8 compartments. These made up a small share and likely arose from convergent recombination. Booster sampling recovered most clones from primary vaccination (roughly 97% CD4, approximately 88% CD8).

CDR3 length: 16 residues. V lost 0 bases to trimming and J lost 5 bases, with 16 bases between them. Germline CDR1 reads SGHAT; CDR2 reads FQNNGV. A 5'RACE template-switching step, the method used to make TCR cDNA, added a universal primer site and UMIs. TCRdb re-derived calls from the 5' RACE reads in MiXCR, one entry per CDR3 protein. The sample contains some 220,000 distinct CDR3 sequences, about 3% of which appear only once. This clonotype was found many times. Its target is unknown. The J gene is TRBJ2-5, the V gene TRBV11-2; perhaps D is TRBD1 or TRBD2 (7 bases each). The sequence derives from a man younger than 35 who received the YFV17D yellow fever vaccine. The input for sequencing was CD4+ T cells sorted from PBMCs, taken 10 days after the yellow fever booster vaccination. The CDR3 bases are TGTGCCAGCAGCTTAGACCCCAGGGGGGGGCGGGAGACCCAGTACTTC. Its protein is CASSLDPRGGRETQYF.